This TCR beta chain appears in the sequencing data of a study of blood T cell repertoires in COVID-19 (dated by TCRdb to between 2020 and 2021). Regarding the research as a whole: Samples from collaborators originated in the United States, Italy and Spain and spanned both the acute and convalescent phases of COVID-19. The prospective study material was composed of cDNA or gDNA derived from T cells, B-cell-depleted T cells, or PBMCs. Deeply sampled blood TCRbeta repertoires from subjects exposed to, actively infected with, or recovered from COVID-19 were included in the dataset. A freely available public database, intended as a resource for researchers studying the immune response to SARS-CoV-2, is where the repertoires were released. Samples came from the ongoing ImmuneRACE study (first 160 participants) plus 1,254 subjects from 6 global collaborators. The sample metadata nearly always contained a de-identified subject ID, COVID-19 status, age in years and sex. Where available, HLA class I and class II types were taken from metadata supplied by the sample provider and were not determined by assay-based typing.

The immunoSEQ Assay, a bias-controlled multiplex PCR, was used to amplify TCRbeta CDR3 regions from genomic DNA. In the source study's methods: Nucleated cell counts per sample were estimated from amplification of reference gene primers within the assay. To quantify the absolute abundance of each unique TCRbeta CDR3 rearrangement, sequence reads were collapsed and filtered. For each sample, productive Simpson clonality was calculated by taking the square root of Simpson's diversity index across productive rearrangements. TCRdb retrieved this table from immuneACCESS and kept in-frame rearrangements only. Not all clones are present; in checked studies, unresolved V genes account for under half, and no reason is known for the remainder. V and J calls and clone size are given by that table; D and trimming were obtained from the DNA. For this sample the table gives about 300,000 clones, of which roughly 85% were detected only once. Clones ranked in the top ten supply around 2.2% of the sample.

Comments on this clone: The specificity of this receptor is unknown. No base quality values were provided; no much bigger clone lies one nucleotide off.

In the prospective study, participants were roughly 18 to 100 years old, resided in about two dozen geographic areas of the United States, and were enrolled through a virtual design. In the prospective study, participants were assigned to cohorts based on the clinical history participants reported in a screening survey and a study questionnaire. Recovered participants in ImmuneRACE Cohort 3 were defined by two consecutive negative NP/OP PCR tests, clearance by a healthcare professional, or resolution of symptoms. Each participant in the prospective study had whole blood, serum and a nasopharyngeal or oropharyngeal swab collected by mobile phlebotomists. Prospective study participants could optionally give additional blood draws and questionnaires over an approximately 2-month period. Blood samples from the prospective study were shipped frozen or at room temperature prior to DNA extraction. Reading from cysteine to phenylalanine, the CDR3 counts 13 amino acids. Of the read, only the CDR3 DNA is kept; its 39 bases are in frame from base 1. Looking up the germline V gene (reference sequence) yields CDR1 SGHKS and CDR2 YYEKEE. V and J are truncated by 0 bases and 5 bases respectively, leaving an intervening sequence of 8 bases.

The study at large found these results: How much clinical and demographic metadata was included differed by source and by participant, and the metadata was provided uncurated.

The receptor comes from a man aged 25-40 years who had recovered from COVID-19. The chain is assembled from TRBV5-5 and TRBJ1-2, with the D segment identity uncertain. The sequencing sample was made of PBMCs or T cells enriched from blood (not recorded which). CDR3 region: CASSLGIGYGYTF. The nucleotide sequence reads TGTGCCAGCAGCTTGGGAATCGGGTATGGCTACACCTTC.